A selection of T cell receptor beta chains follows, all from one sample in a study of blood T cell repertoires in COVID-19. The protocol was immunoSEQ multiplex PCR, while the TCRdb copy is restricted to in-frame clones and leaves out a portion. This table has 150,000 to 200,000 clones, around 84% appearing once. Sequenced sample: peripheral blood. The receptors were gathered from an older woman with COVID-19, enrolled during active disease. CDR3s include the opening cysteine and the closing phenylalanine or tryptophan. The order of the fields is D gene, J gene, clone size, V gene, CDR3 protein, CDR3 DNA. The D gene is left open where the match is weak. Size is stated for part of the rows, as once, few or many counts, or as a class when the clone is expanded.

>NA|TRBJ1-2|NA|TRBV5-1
CASSRGDYGYTF
TGCGCCAGCAGCCGGGGGGACTATGGCTACACCTTC
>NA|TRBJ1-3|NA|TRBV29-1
CSVWGRGNTIYF
TGCAGCGTCTGGGGCCGGGGAAACACCATATATTTT
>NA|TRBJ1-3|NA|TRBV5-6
CASNQLDSTNTIYF
TGTGCCAGCAACCAGCTAGACAGTACGAACACCATATATTTT
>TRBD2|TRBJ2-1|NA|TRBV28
CASSSPGLALEQFF
TGTGCCAGCAGTTCACCGGGACTAGCGCTTGAGCAGTTCTTC
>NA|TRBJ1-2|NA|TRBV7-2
CASSFKPGAEGYTF
TGTGCCAGCAGCTTTAAGCCAGGGGCGGAAGGCTACACCTTC
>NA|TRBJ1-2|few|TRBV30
CAWSVVHGYTF
TGTGCCTGGAGTGTGGTACACGGCTACACCTTC
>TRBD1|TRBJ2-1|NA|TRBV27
CASSFQGAHEQFF
TGTGCCAGCAGTTTCCAGGGGGCACATGAGCAGTTCTTC
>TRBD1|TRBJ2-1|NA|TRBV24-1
CATSDPTTGGNEQFF
TGTGCCACCAGTGACCCAACGACAGGGGGCAATGAGCAGTTCTTC
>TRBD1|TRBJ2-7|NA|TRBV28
CASSASGTGSHEQYF
TGTGCCAGCAGTGCCTCCGGGACAGGGAGCCACGAGCAGTACTTC
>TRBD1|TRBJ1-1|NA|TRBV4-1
CASSHLDRGETEAFF
TGCGCCAGCAGCCATCTGGACAGGGGGGAGACTGAAGCTTTCTTT
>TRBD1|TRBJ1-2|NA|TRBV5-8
CASSLTGTGINGYTF
TGTGCCAGCAGCCTGACCGGGACAGGGATCAATGGCTACACCTTC
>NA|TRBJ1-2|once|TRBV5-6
CASSSVGREANYGYTF
TGTGCCAGCAGCTCCGTGGGGAGGGAGGCTAACTATGGCTACACCTTC
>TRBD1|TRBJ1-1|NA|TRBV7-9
CASSLAGTDTEAFF
TGTGCCAGCAGCTTAGCCGGGACAGACACTGAAGCTTTCTTT
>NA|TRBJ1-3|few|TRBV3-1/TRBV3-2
CASSPQVSGNTIYF
TGTGCCAGCAGTCCTCAGGTCTCTGGAAACACCATATATTTT
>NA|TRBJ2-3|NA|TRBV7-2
CASSLFSADTQYF
TGTGCCAGCAGCTTATTTTCAGCAGATACGCAGTATTTT
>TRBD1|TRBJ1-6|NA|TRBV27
CASSAHRGRANSPLHF
TGTGCCAGCAGTGCCCACAGGGGGCGGGCGAATTCACCCCTCCACTTT
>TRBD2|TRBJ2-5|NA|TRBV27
CASSLSRVAGQTQYF
TGTGCCAGCAGTTTAAGCCGAGTAGCGGGGCAGACCCAGTACTTC
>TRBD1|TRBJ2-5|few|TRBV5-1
CASSKGQGGRMMETQYF
TGCGCCAGCAGCAAGGGACAGGGGGGTCGAATGATGGAGACCCAGTACTTC
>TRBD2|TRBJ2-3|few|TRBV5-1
CASSLALLAGAQRADTQYF
TGCGCCAGCAGCTTGGCTCTCCTAGCGGGGGCCCAGAGGGCGGATACGCAGTATTTT
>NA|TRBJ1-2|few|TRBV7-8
CASSLDGYGYTF
TGTGCCAGCAGCTTAGACGGGTATGGCTACACCTTC
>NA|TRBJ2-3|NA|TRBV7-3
CASGRGGTDTQYF
TGTGCCAGCGGGCGGGGAGGAACAGATACGCAGTATTTT
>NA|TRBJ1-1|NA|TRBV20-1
CSARATEAFF
TGCAGTGCTAGAGCGACAGAAGCTTTCTTT
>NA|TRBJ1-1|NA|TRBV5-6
CASSLAGDTGKEAFF
TGTGCCAGCAGCTTGGCCGGAGACACCGGGAAGGAAGCTTTCTTT
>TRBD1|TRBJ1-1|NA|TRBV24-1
CATRMTGKNEAFF
TGTGCCACCAGGATGACAGGGAAAAATGAAGCTTTCTTT